Below, 7 T cell receptor beta chains from the same sample are listed, as sequenced in a study of CD8+CD57+ T cells in acquired aplastic anemia. Patients who underwent sequencing had shown CD8+CD57+ cell expansion by flow cytometry. The use of genomic DNA as template underpinned the TCR beta VDJ and CDR3 profiling. TCRdb ran MiXCR on the reads and lists one entry per CDR3 protein. The table lists about 200,000 distinct CDR3 sequences, almost 50% of them singletons. The material sequenced was sorted CD4+, CD8+, or CD8+CD57+ T cells (not recorded which) from PBMCs. All receptors come from a human donor with aplastic anemia.

The chain carries TRBV25-1 and TRBJ2-7; D possibly corresponds to TRBD1 (5 bases). There are 17 residues in the CDR3. V lost 5 bases to trimming and J lost 0 bases, with 20 bases between them. The germline V gene has CDR1 MGHDK and CDR2 SYGVNS. DNA for the CDR3: TGTGCCAGCAGTCCACCAACTTTTTGGGGCGACTCCTACGAGCAGTACTTC. The encoded protein is CASSPPTFWGDSYEQYF.

At least ten counts were recorded for this clonotype. The chain employs TRBV3-1 and TRBJ1-2; D not certain. CDR1 LGHDT and CDR2 YNNKEL come from the germline V gene (reference sequence). The V gene lost 0 bases and the J gene lost 4 bases, with 9 bases spanning the gap. This CDR3 has 14 amino acids. This chain's CDR3 is CASSQDGNSYGYTF. The CDR3, as DNA: TGTGCCAGCAGCCAAGATGGTAACAGCTATGGCTACACCTTC.

This clonotype was detected many times. This chain joins TRBV6-5 and TRBJ2-7; D remains unclear. This CDR3 is built from 11 residues. V was clipped by 4 bases and J by 7 bases, with 8 bases between them. Germline V lookup: CDR1 MNHEY, CDR2 SVGAGI. CDR3 region: CASSSPSEQYF. CDR3 DNA: TGTGCCAGCAGTTCCCCGTCAGAGCAGTACTTC.

The chain combines TRBV20-1 with TRBJ1-1; D call uncertain. Germline assignment: CDR1 DFQATT and CDR2 SNEGSKA (reference sequence). This CDR3 comprises 13 residues. Trimming removed 5 bases at V and 4 bases at J, with 14 bases between. CDR3 sequence: CSAPATGFTEAFF. Written as DNA, the CDR3 is TGCAGTGCTCCCGCGACGGGGTTCACTGAAGCTTTCTTT.

Remarks on this clonotype: This sequence may be a read error, since a much larger clone differs from it by one base. No conserved phenylalanine or tryptophan is present at the end of the CDR3, so a read error is the likely explanation. The chain links TRBV7-9 to TRBJ1-1; TRBD1 might be the D (5 bases). Per the germline V gene, CDR1 is SEHNR and CDR2 is FQNEAQ (reference sequence). Trimming pared 1 base from V and 5 bases from J, leaving 8 bases between. The CDR3 runs 13 residues. The CDR3 here is CASSLGGATEAFS. The CDR3, as DNA: TGTGCCAGCAGCTTAGGTGGGGCAACTGAAGCTTTCTCT.

The rearrangement uses TRBV6-1 and TRBJ1-6; TRBD1 matches at 8 bases. Germline values: CDR1 MNHNS, CDR2 SASEGT. The CDR3 has 16 residues. V trimming: 5 bases; J trimming: 5 bases; junction bases outside the gene matches: 8. The CDR3, as DNA: TGTGCCAGCAGTTCCGGACAGGGCACCAATAATTCACCCCTCCACTTT. Its protein is CASSSGQGTNNSPLHF.

The rearrangement links TRBV6-1 to TRBJ2-7, with D possibly being TRBD1 (6 bases). The length of the CDR3 is 14 residues. Germline CDR1 and CDR2: MNHNS and SASEGT. Trimming pared 8 bases from V and 2 bases from J, leaving 16 bases between. CDR3 bases: TGTGCCAGCGAGGGACGGGACATAGCCTACGAGCAGTACTTC. Residues: CASEGRDIAYEQYF.